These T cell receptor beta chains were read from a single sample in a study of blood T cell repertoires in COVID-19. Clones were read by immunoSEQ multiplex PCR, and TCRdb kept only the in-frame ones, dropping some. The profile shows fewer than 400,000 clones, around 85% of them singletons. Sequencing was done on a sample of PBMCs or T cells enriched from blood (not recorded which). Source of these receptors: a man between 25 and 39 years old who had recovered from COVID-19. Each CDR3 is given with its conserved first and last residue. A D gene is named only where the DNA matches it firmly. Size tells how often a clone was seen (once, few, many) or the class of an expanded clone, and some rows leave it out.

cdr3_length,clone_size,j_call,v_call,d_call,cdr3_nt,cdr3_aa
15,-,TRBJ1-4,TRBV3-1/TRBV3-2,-,TGTGCCAGCAGCCAAGGAACAAGGACAGATGAAAAACTGTTTTTT,CASSQGTRTDEKLFF
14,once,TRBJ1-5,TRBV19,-,TGTGCCAGTAGTATCCTAGGGGGAAATCAGCCCCAGCATTTT,CASSILGGNQPQHF
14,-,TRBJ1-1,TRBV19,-,TGTGCCAGTAGTTACACGGGAGGGAACACTGAAGCTTTCTTT,CASSYTGGNTEAFF
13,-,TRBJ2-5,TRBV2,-,TGTGCCAGCAGTGAGAACCAGGTGGGGACCCAGTACTTC,CASSENQVGTQYF
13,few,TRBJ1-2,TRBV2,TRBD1,TGTGCCAGCATGACGGAGGGGGCCTATGGCTACACCTTC,CASMTEGAYGYTF
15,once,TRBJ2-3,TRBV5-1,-,TGCGCCAGCAGCTCCGGGACAAGGGCAACAGATACGCAGTATTTT,CASSSGTRATDTQYF
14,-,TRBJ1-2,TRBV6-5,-,TGTGCCAGCAGGAAACAGGACAGAAACTATGGCTACACCTTC,CASRKQDRNYGYTF
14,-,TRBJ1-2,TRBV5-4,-,TGTGCCAGCAGCTTGGATGGGGGCGCGTATGGCTACACCTTC,CASSLDGGAYGYTF
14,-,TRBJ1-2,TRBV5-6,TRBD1,TGTGCCAGCAGCGTGGGACAGAATAACTATGGCTACACCTTC,CASSVGQNNYGYTF
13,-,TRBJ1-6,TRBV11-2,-,TGTGCCAGCAGCTTAGGCAGTAATTCACCCCTCCACTTT,CASSLGSNSPLHF
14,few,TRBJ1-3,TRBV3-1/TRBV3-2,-,TGTGCCAGCAGCCCGGACAGCTCTGGAAACACCATATATTTT,CASSPDSSGNTIYF
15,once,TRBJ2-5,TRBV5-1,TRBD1,TGCGCCAGCAGCTCTCTCAGGACAGGGCAAGAGACCCAGTACTTC,CASSSLRTGQETQYF
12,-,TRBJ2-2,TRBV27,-,TGTGCCAGCAGTTCCTTAGTGGGGGAGCTGTTTTTT,CASSSLVGELFF
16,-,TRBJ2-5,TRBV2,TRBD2,TGTGCCAGCAGTGAAACGCCTAGCGGGGACCAAGAGACCCAGTACTTC,CASSETPSGDQETQYF
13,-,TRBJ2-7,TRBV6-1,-,TGTGCCAGCAGTGAAATCCGGAGCTACGAGCAGTACTTC,CASSEIRSYEQYF
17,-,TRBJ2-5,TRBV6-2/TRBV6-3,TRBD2,TGTGCCAGCAGTTACACCCAACTAGCGGGGGGGCAAGAGACCCAGTACTTC,CASSYTQLAGGQETQYF
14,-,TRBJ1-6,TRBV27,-,TGTGCCAGCAGTTTATTGGGAGGTAATTCACCCCTCCACTTT,CASSLLGGNSPLHF
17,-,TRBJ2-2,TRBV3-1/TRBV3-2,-,TGTGCCAGCAGCCAAGATAGGGGACTCCAGAACACCGGGGAGCTGTTTTTT,CASSQDRGLQNTGELFF
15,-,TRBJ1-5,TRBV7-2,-,TGTGCCAGCAGCTTAGTAGTATCAGGGAATCAGCCCCAGCATTTT,CASSLVVSGNQPQHF
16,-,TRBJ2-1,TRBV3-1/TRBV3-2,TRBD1,TGTGCCAGCAGCCAAGGCGGGACAGGGATAGGCAATGAGCAGTTCTTC,CASSQGGTGIGNEQFF
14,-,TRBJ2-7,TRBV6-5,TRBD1,TGTGCCAGCAGTTGGAGACAGGGGGCGGTCGAGCAGTACTTC,CASSWRQGAVEQYF
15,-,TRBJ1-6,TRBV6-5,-,TGTGCCAGCAGCCTCCTGGAGGGGACTAATTCACCCCTCCACTTT,CASSLLEGTNSPLHF
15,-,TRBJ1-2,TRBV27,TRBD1,TGTGCCAGCAGTTCACGGGACAGGGGGGGCTATGGCTACACCTTC,CASSSRDRGGYGYTF
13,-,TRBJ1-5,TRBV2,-,TGTGCCAGCGGCGGGTCACGGAATCAGCCCCAGCATTTT,CASGGSRNQPQHF
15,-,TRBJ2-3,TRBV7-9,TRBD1,TGTGCCAGCAGCTTAGGACAGGGGCACACAGATACGCAGTATTTT,CASSLGQGHTDTQYF
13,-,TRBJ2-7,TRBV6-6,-,TGTGCCAGCAGATTACAGGGCTCCTACGAGCAGTACTTC,CASRLQGSYEQYF
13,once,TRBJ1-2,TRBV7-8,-,TGTGCCAGCAGCCCCTTCGGGATCTATGGCTACACCTTC,CASSPFGIYGYTF
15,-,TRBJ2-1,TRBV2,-,TGTGCCAGCAGTTCGGAGCGGGCGAGCTACAATGAGCAGTTCTTC,CASSSERASYNEQFF
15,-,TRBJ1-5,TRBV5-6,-,TGTGCCAGCAGCTTGGGGGCATCCCCCAATCAGCCCCAGCATTTT,CASSLGASPNQPQHF
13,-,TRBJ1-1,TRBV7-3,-,TGTGCCAGCAGCTACCACAGGGACACTGAAGCTTTCTTT,CASSYHRDTEAFF
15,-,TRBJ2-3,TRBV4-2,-,TGTGCCAGCAGCCAAGGTTCGGGGGTGGAAGATACGCAGTATTTT,CASSQGSGVEDTQYF
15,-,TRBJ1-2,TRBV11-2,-,TGTGCCAGCAGCTTAGGGTTCGGGGAAGCCTATGGCTACACCTTC,CASSLGFGEAYGYTF
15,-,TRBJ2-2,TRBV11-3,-,TGTGCCAGCAGCTTAGATAATCGCGGCACCGGGGAGCTGTTTTTT,CASSLDNRGTGELFF
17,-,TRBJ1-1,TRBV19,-,TGTGCCAGTAGTATAACAGGGTGGCGCAGGGAAGGCACTGAAGCTTTCTTT,CASSITGWRREGTEAFF
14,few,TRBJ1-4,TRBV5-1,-,TGCGCCAGCAGCTTGGGAAACACCGGAGGCGAACTGTTTTTT,CASSLGNTGGELFF
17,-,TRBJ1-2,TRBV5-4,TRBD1,TGTGCCAGCAGCAAGGACGGGACAGGGGTTCTTAACTATGGCTACACCTTC,CASSKDGTGVLNYGYTF
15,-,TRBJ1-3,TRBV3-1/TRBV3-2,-,TGTGCCAGCAGCCAAAGGGGGACAACTGGAAACACCATATATTTT,CASSQRGTTGNTIYF
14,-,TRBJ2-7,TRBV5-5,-,TGTGCCAGCAGCAGAGAACAGGACTCCTACGAGCAGTACTTC,CASSREQDSYEQYF
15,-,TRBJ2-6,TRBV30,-,TGTGCCTGGAGTGTACTTGGGCGTGGGGCCAACGTCCTGACTTTC,CAWSVLGRGANVLTF
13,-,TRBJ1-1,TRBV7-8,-,TGTGCCAGCAGCTTACAGACGAGGGCTGAAGCTTTCTTT,CASSLQTRAEAFF
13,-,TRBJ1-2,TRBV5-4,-,TGTGCCAGCACCCCGGGAGGCAGCTATGGCTACACCTTC,CASTPGGSYGYTF
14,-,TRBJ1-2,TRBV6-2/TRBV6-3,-,TGTGCCAGCAGTTACTCGGACACGGCCTATGGCTACACCTTC,CASSYSDTAYGYTF
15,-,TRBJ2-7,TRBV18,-,TGTGCCAGCTCACCAGGCGGCGGGCGTGGGGTCGAGCAGTACTTC,CASSPGGGRGVEQYF
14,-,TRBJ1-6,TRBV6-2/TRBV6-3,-,TGTGCCAGCAGTTACTGGACAGCTAATTCACCCCTCCACTTT,CASSYWTANSPLHF
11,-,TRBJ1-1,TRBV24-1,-,TGTGCCACCAGCCTCGGGACTGAAGCTTTCTTT,CATSLGTEAFF
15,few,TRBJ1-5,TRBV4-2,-,TGTGCCAGCAGTCGAGATGCTTATAGCAATCAGCCCCAGCATTTT,CASSRDAYSNQPQHF
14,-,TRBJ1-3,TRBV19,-,TGTGCCGCGCGCCGGACAGAGAGTGGAAACACCATATATTTT,CAARRTESGNTIYF
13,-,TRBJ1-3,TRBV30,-,TGTGCCTGGAGTAGGGGGTTCGAAAACACCATATATTTT,CAWSRGFENTIYF
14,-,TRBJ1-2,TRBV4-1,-,TGCGCCAGCAGCCACGGAGGGGGGGACTATGGCTACACCTTC,CASSHGGGDYGYTF
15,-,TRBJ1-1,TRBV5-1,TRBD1,TGCGCCAGCAGCTCCCAGGGACAGGGTGTATCTGAAGCTTTCTTT,CASSSQGQGVSEAFF
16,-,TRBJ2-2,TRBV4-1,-,TGCGCCAGCAGCCAAGGAGTTCCCCTGGGCGCCGGGGAGCTGTTTTTT,CASSQGVPLGAGELFF
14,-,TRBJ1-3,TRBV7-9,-,TGTGCCGGCAACAAAGTTCGCTCTGGAAACACCATATATTTT,CAGNKVRSGNTIYF
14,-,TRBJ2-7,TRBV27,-,TGTGCCAGCAGCCCAATCGACAGTACCTACGAGCAGTACTTC,CASSPIDSTYEQYF
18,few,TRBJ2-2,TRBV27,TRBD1,TGTGCCAGCAGTTTACGCCCCCCCGGGACAGGAAACACCGGGGAGCTGTTTTTT,CASSLRPPGTGNTGELFF
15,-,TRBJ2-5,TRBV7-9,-,TGTGCCAGCAGCCGGGGACTCACCAAACAAGAGACCCAGTACTTC,CASSRGLTKQETQYF
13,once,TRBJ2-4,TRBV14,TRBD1,TGTGCCAGCAGCCAAGATCGACAGGGCATTCAGTACTTC,CASSQDRQGIQYF
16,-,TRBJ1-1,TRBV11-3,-,TGTGCCAGCAGCTTAGATGGGGCTCACTCGAACACTGAAGCTTTCTTT,CASSLDGAHSNTEAFF
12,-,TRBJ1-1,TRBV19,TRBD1,TGTGCCAGTATTAGGGGGCCCACTGAAGCTTTCTTT,CASIRGPTEAFF
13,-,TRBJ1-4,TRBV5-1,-,TGCGCCAGCAGCTTGGGTACTTATGAAAAACTGTTTTTT,CASSLGTYEKLFF
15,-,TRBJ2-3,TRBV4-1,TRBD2,TGCGCCAGCAGCCACTTAGCGGGGGGGACAGATACGCAGTATTTT,CASSHLAGGTDTQYF